This T cell receptor (beta chain) was captured by sequencing in a study of T cell clonality in common variable immunodeficiency (dated by TCRdb to between 2015 and 2016). General conclusions and limits of the study: CVID subjects shared fewer TCRbeta clones with each other than healthy controls did (p < 0.0001). Patient heterogeneity within the CVID cohort put limits on correlating repertoire features with clinical complications. TCRbeta clonality was higher in CVID subjects than in healthy controls (t-test p = 0.018), and the increase was most characteristic of about a third of subjects. It was noted by the authors that sequencing of the repertoires of T cell subpopulations would be needed to clarify the cause of the increased clonality in CVID. Although equal DNA input was used, an average of about 75,000 unique sequences per sample was obtained for controls, compared with about 30,000 for CVID samples. Fewer deletions and N-nucleotide insertions were reportedly observed in CVID TCRbeta sequences, and highly modified clones with 13 or more V deletions were reportedly absent from CVID TCRbeta sequences.

The germline V gene yields SGHVS for CDR1 and FNYEAQ for CDR2. V loses 4 bases at its end and J loses 6 bases; junction bases beyond the gene matches: 13. From the cysteine up to the phenylalanine, the CDR3 has a length of 16 residues. The CDR3 was read in part: 39 bases, with the frame set at base 1. This clone was seen ten or more times. No antigen is known for it. The read comes to an end 3 residues before the CDR3 does, leaving the germline J gene to fill in the end. Most CVID patients and most healthy controls were of Caucasian heritage. Heparinized peripheral whole blood samples of about 4.5 to 9 ml were collected from each donor. Genomic DNA from adults with common variable immune deficiency (CVID) and from healthy adult controls was the source for sequencing TCRbeta CDR3 repertoires. A total of around 22 healthy adult volunteers (about twelve female and about 10 male; age range about 20 to 70 years, mean age about 32) were included in the control group. Diluted blood was density-centrifuged over Hypaque 1077 or Ficoll-Paque to isolate peripheral blood mononuclear cells. Genomic DNA was extracted from unsorted mononuclear cells by Qiagen column purification or by a centrifugation-based method.

Equivalent amounts of genomic DNA from CVID and control samples were used as sequencing input. For every sample, a 60 bp segment covering the rearranged TCRbeta CDR3 region was amplified and then sequenced. The immunoSEQ assay, a bias-corrected multiplex PCR combined with high-throughput sequencing, was used to amplify TCRbeta. Regarding the original processing steps: Every unique nucleotide sequence was considered a clone and was annotated with V, D and J genes, copy number and frequency. Sequences were labeled productive if in frame, and non-productive if out of frame or containing stop codons. As previously described, clonality was computed from Shannon's entropy. Mean CDR3 Kyte-Doolittle hydropathy was derived from the predicted amino acid sequences of productive clones. Using the R hclust function, scaled V gene usage was clustered hierarchically with Manhattan distance and complete linkage. To assess clone sharing by CDR3 amino acid sequence, 12 repertoires per group were resampled over 100 rounds. Repertoires were searched for 60 to 80 published EBV-specific and 200 to 300 published CMV-specific TCRbeta sequences. A couple of CVID samples yielding fewer than 10,000 sequences were excluded from analysis, leaving approximately 40 CVID repertoires. Held by TCRdb, this immuneACCESS table contains in-frame sequences only and omits some clones. Under half of the omission traces to an unresolved V gene where checked; the cause of the rest is unknown. V and J calls plus clone size are reproduced from that table; the DNA served to infer D and trimming. The table records 35,000 to 50,000 clones for this sample, and not one of them appears only once. The ten largest make up 1.3% to 1.5% of the sample.

What was sequenced was peripheral blood mononuclear cells. This receptor was taken from a person between 18 and 70 years old in good health. The chain joins TRBV7-6 to TRBJ2-7; 9 central nucleotides agree with TRBD1. The CDR3 here reads CASSSSAGTGWVEQYF. Incomplete CDR3 DNA: TGTGCCAGCAGCTCATCGGCCGGGACAGGGTGGGTCGAG.